The 12 T cell receptor beta chains below come from one sample, sequenced in a study of PD-1 blockade in classical Hodgkin lymphoma. Profiling relied on immunoSEQ multiplex PCR, and the TCRdb table lists in-frame clones only, not all of them. The top ten clones hold 10% to 15% of a sample with about 97,000 clones, over 70% of them seen once. Brentuximab vedotin exposure varied, and every patient relapsed after autologous stem cell transplantation. The material was peripheral blood mononuclear cells (PBMCs), obtained at baseline. These receptors originate from a human donor with classical Hodgkin lymphoma.

The chain has TRBV14 and TRBJ2-3; 7 bases fit TRBD2. Trimming removed 0 bases from V and 2 bases from J; junction bases left unmatched: 11. CDR3 size: 18 residues. CDR1 and CDR2 from the germline V gene are SGHDN and FVKESK. CDR3 in DNA: TGTGCCAGCAGCCAAGATCGCTCAGGAGCGGGAATCACAGATACGCAGTATTTT. It encodes CASSQDRSGAGITDTQYF.

J is TRBJ2-7 and V is TRBV23-1; D is undetermined. TRBV23-1 is filed as an ORF, its function uncertain. The V end lost 2 bases, the J end lost 3 bases, and 11 bases lay between the germline ends. CDR3 size: 14 residues. The CDR3 loop reads CASSQKVSDYEQYF. The CDR3 DNA follows: TGCGCCAGCAGTCAAAAAGTGTCGGACTACGAGCAGTACTTC.

The chain links TRBV28 to TRBJ2-7, with 11 bases fitting TRBD1. Germline CDR1 is MDHEN and CDR2 is SYDVKM. The CDR3 contains 18 residues. The ends lost 4 bases at V and 4 bases at J; junction bases unmatched: 15. CDR3 sequence (DNA): TGTGCCAGCAGTTCCGTCGGACAGGGGGCCTGGCCCCCGTACGAGCAGTACTTC. This encodes CASSSVGQGAWPPYEQYF.

J is TRBJ2-5 and V is TRBV5-8; TRBD2 agrees at 7 bases. J lost 9 bases, V lost 1 base, and 3 bases had no gene match. The germline V gene has CDR1 SGHTS and CDR2 YDEGEE. The length of the CDR3 is 12 residues. As DNA, the CDR3 is TGTGCCAGCAGCTTGACGGGGGGACCCCAGTACTTC. Protein sequence: CASSLTGGPQYF.

The chain carries TRBV7-2 and TRBJ1-3, with 7 bases fitting TRBD1. V lost 4 bases and J lost 4; bases outside the gene matches: 7. CDR3 length equals 15 residues. Per the germline V gene, CDR1 is SGHTA and CDR2 is FQGNSA. CDR3 sequence (DNA): TGTGCCAGCAGCTCTGCCCGGGGACAGGGAAACACCATATATTTT. This codes for CASSSARGQGNTIYF.

This clone was detected only a few times. This chain connects TRBV7-2 to TRBJ1-1, with D unresolved. This CDR3 comprises 14 residues. Germline V gene lookup returns CDR1 SGHTA and CDR2 FQGNSA. V was shortened by 4 bases and J by 5 bases, with 14 bases between the two germline ends. CDR3 sequence reads: CASSSLLLETEAFF. In DNA, the CDR3 is TGTGCCAGCAGCTCACTGCTCCTGGAGACTGAAGCTTTCTTT.

The chain employs TRBV6-5 and TRBJ1-1; D unresolved. The germline V gene encodes CDR1 MNHEY and CDR2 SVGAGI. V lost 7 bases and J 3 bases, leaving 9 bases between the germline ends. The CDR3 runs 12 residues. The CDR3 region is CASILIYTEAFF. The CDR3 coding sequence is TGTGCCAGCATCCTGATTTACACTGAAGCTTTCTTT.

The chain carries TRBV5-6 and TRBJ2-3; tentative D call: TRBD1 (7 bases). From germline, CDR1 is SGHDT and CDR2 YYEEEE. The CDR3 is 13 residues long. Trimming left V 4 bases short and J 4 bases short, with 10 bases between. The CDR3 sequence is CASSRRGADTQYF. The DNA of the CDR3 is TGTGCCAGCAGCCGCAGGGGGGCAGATACGCAGTATTTT.

This clone has just a few counts. The rearrangement uses TRBV19 and TRBJ1-1, with TRBD1 as a possible D gene (5 bases). Germline CDR1 reads LNHDA; CDR2 reads SQIVND (reference sequence). The CDR3 runs 14 residues. V dropped 7 bases and J dropped 5 bases, with 17 bases sitting between them. CDR3 in amino acids: CASKIQGFETEAFF. In nucleotides, the CDR3 is TGTGCCAGTAAAATCCAGGGCTTTGAGACTGAAGCTTTCTTT.

This chain uses TRBV6-5 with TRBJ2-2; possible D gene TRBD2, 6 bases. Germline lookup yields CDR1 MNHEY and CDR2 SVGAGI. Trimming took 7 bases from V and 2 from J, leaving 11 bases between them. The CDR3 contains 14 residues. The CDR3 DNA sequence: TGTGCCAGCACCGGGACTGCAAACACCGGGGAGCTGTTTTTT. As protein: CASTGTANTGELFF.

The rearrangement joins TRBV30 to TRBJ1-1, with 7 bases lining up with TRBD1. Looked up from germline, CDR1 is GTSNPN and CDR2 is SVGIG (reference sequence). This CDR3 comprises 13 residues. V dropped 2 bases and J dropped 4; count of bases not matched to a gene: 4. The DNA of the CDR3 is TGTGCCTGGAGTAAGGGGGCAAGCACTGAAGCTTTCTTT. Its protein product is CAWSKGASTEAFF.

The chain combines TRBV9 with TRBJ1-1, with D tentatively TRBD1 (5 bases). Germline loops: CDR1 SGDLS, CDR2 YYNGEE. Trimming removed 4 bases at V and 6 bases at J, with 13 bases between. The CDR3 length is 13 residues. In nucleotides, the CDR3 is TGTGCCAGCAGCCCTTTGTGGGGGGCTGAAGCTTTCTTT. Protein product: CASSPLWGAEAFF.